This T cell receptor beta chain originates from a study of regulatory T cells in long-lasting Graves disease. In its sample, this clonotype was seen a few times. The CDR3 runs to 16 residues. Germline-derived CDR1 and CDR2 are SGHKS and YYEKEE (reference sequence). The J segment lost 5 bases and the V segment lost 4 bases, leaving 9 bases of the junction unmatched. Assembly of TCR beta libraries relied on iRepertoire HTBI primers together with Arm-PCR of CDR3 regions. In TCRdb, the multiplex PCR reads were re-called with MiXCR into one record per CDR3 protein. The sample yields approximately 350,000 distinct CDR3 sequences, about a sixth seen once. Time point denoted: newly diagnosed GD, antithyroid drugs for less than 3 months. PBMCs provided the RNA from which the TCR library was made. The same data also went into a second study, on T cells in Graves' hyperthyroidism and ophthalmopathy. That paper states: The authors deemed Graves' hyperthyroidism stable absent ophthalmopathy progression within 18 months.

The genes are TRBV5-5 and TRBJ2-5, with TRBD2 matching over 12 bases. Sequences were derived from peripheral blood mononuclear cells (PBMCs), sampled at new diagnosis, from a patient treated with antithyroid drugs. The receptor was derived from a man aged 40-49 years with Graves disease. The CDR3 sequence: CASSLTSGRRLETQYF. The CDR3 DNA reads as TGTGCCAGCAGCCTAACTAGCGGGAGGCGCCTCGAGACCCAGTACTTC. Drawing the rest from reference TRBV5-5 and TRBJ2-5, the complete variable domain is DAGVTQSPTHLIKTRGQQVTLRCSPISGHKSVSWYQQVLGQGPQFIFQYYEKEERGRGNFPDRFSARQFPNYSSELNVNALLLGDSALYLCASSLTSGRRLETQYFGPGTRLLVL.